The 10 T cell receptor beta chains in this list originate from one sample, sequenced in a study of blood T cells in healthy people across ages. It was with a sample-barcoded 5' primer and a J-beta primer mix that a second PCR of roughly 7 to 12 cycles was run. In TCRdb, the 5' RACE reads were re-called with MiXCR into one record per CDR3 protein. The sample lists roughly 2 million distinct CDR3 sequences; around half were seen once. Material for sequencing was blood. The receptors here all came from a woman aged 40-49 years in good health.

This clonotype was found a few times. The genes are TRBV4-1 and TRBJ2-7; 8 bases line up with TRBD2. The CDR3 contains 16 residues. V was clipped by 0 bases and J by 6 bases; unmatched bases: 10. Germline values: CDR1 MGHRA, CDR2 YSYEKL. The CDR3 protein is CASSQDFRGGLPEQYF. The DNA of the CDR3 is TGCGCCAGCAGCCAAGATTTCCGGGGGGGCCTCCCCGAGCAGTACTTC.

As regards this clonotype: This may be a read error, as it is one base from a much larger clone. The chain has TRBV6-2 or TRBV6-3 and TRBJ2-3; 11 bases are a match to TRBD2. CDR3 length: 20 residues. Germline V gives CDR1 MNHEY, CDR2 SVGEGT. CDR3 DNA sequence: TGTGCCAGCAGTTACAGTCCCGGGACTAGCGGTTCATTCAGCACAGATGCGCAGTATTTT. It specifies CASSYSPGTSGSFSTDAQYF.

This sequence joins TRBV6-5 and TRBJ1-2; D remains ambiguous. Germline V CDR1 and CDR2: MNHEY, SVGAGI. The CDR3 length is 15 residues. The germline V and J ends were trimmed by 0 bases and 2 bases, with 10 bases remaining between them. CDR3 nucleotides: TGTGCCAGCAGTTACTCGATCGGCGGAAACTATGGCTACACCTTC. It translates to CASSYSIGGNYGYTF.

Written as DNA, the CDR3 is TGTGCCAGCAGCGCCCGGGACAGAGACACAGATACGCAGTATTTT. Translating gives CASSARDRDTDTQYF. The rearrangement uses TRBV7-9 and TRBJ2-3; 7 bases line up with TRBD1. CDR3 length equals 15 residues. Per germline, CDR1 SEHNR and CDR2 FQNEAQ (reference sequence). Germline trimming cut 5 bases from V and 2 bases from J; bases unmatched to any gene: 7.

The gene calls are TRBV7-2 and TRBJ2-1; 9 bases are shared with TRBD2. Germline lookup yields CDR1 SGHTA and CDR2 FQGNSA. The CDR3 covers 16 residues. Losses at the gene ends were 5 bases for V and 7 bases for J; bases not matched to a gene: 12. CDR3: CASSRFPGLAVNEQFF. The CDR3 nucleotides read TGTGCCAGCAGCCGATTCCCGGGACTAGCAGTGAATGAGCAGTTCTTC.

The genes are TRBV2 and TRBJ2-7; D is uncertain. The J call is uncertain, as TRBJ2-5 better fits the DNA end. Germline CDR1 SNHLY, CDR2 FYNNEI. The CDR3 extends over 17 amino acids. The CDR3 spells CASSEGTNSPALETQYF. The CDR3 nucleotides read TGTGCCAGCAGTGAAGGAACCAACTCTCCCGCCCTAGAGACCCAGTACTTC.

This clonotype was picked up a small number of times. The chain links TRBV27 to TRBJ2-7, with TRBD2 matching over 8 bases. The length of the CDR3 is 15 residues. Trimming cost V 3 bases and J 0 bases; bases outside gene matches: 4. Per the germline V gene, CDR1 is MNHEY and CDR2 is SMNVEV (reference sequence). CDR3 sequence: CASSFQRGPSYEQYF. In DNA form, the CDR3 reads TGTGCCAGCAGTTTCCAGCGGGGGCCCTCCTACGAGCAGTACTTC.

The J gene is TRBJ1-2, the V gene TRBV12-3 or TRBV12-4, with unresolved D. V gave up 6 bases and J gave up 9 bases, with 14 bases separating them. The CDR3 loop spans 12 amino acids. As DNA, the CDR3 is TGTGCCAGCAGCTCAGCTTCCTCTAGCTACACCTTC. This codes for CASSSASSSYTF.

The genes are TRBV5-1 and TRBJ2-5; 7 bases align to TRBD2. This CDR3 has 13 residues. V trimming: 3 bases; J trimming: 11 bases; junction bases outside the gene matches: 10. CDR1 and CDR2 from the germline V gene are SGHRS and YFSETQ. CDR3 region: CASSWGGGDEQYF. DNA for the CDR3: TGCGCCAGCAGCTGGGGGGGTGGGGATGAGCAGTACTTC.

J is TRBJ2-5 and V is TRBV3-1; D remains ambiguous. This CDR3 is built from 14 residues. CDR1 and CDR2 from the germline V gene are LGHDT and YNNKEL (reference sequence). Trimming left V 4 bases short and J 5 bases short, with 14 bases between. The CDR3 DNA reads TGTGCCAGCAGCCTCCCGGGCCTTGTGGAGACCCAGTACTTC. This sequence encodes CASSLPGLVETQYF.